This entry is about one T cell receptor (beta chain). The data belong to a study of blood T cell repertoires in COVID-19. Study summary: COVID-19 samples from acute and convalescent phases originated in the United States, Italy and Spain. Sources were T cells, B-cell-depleted T cells, or PBMCs; the material itself was cDNA or gDNA.

Deletions cut 6 bases from V and 0 bases from J, with 9 bases between. Germline CDR1 reads LGHDT; CDR2 reads YNNKEL (reference sequence). This CDR3 comprises 13 residues. In the source study's methods: Amplification with reference gene primers provided the estimates of nucleated cell counts. Only in-frame clones appear in the TCRdb table, and some are missing; sequencing was by immunoSEQ multiplex PCR. That table furnishes V, J and clone size, whereas the DNA furnished D and trimming. The sample has some 290,000 clones, around 86% seen once. Sequencing was done on a sample of peripheral blood. V usage is TRBV3-1 (or the pseudogene TRBV3-2) and J usage is TRBJ2-7; possibly TRBD1 for D (5 bases). The receptor's source is a man aged 18 to 30 with active or convalescent COVID-19. The CDR3 sequence is CASSSGFSYEQYF. CDR3 coding DNA: TGTGCCAGCAGTTCAGGGTTCTCCTACGAGCAGTACTTC.